The 16 T cell receptor beta chains in this list originate from one sample, sequenced in a study of Graves' ophthalmopathy and Graves' hyperthyroidism listed by TCRdb under 2018. These reads were obtained on an Illumina HiSeq 2000. TCR beta CDR3 regions were amplified from RNA transcripts for repertoire sequencing. A first-round RT-PCR used HTBI primers with the Qiagen OneStep RT-PCR kit, followed by a second-round multiplex PCR, size selection and purification. TCRdb reprocessing: public reads trimmed at Q25 with fastp, clones called with MiXCR, in-frame beta chains kept. Each CDR3 protein appears once, grouped with its most common genes and DNA. This sample has approximately 700,000 distinct CDR3 sequences in its table, and roughly two fifths of those were observed once. Jointly, the top ten make up 44% of the sample. The sample consisted of peripheral blood. These receptor sequences come from an adult man with Graves' ophthalmopathy.

The rearrangement links TRBV7-9 to TRBJ2-7; 12 bases are shared with TRBD2. The CDR3 has 17 amino acids. J lost 2 bases, V lost 5 bases, and 10 bases had no gene match. Germline values: CDR1 SEHNR, CDR2 FQNEAQ (reference sequence). In nucleotides, the CDR3 is TGTGCCAGCAGCCAACCCTTGACTAGCGGGAGTCCCTACGAGCAGTACTTC. Translation: CASSQPLTSGSPYEQYF. Filled out from reference TRBV7-9 and TRBJ2-7, the complete variable domain reads DTGVSQNPRHKITKRGQNVTFRCDPISEHNRLYWYRQTLGQGPEFLTYFQNEAQLEKSRLLSDRFSAERPKGSFSTLEIQRTEQGDSAMYLCASSQPLTSGSPYEQYFGPGTRLTVT.

The rearrangement joins TRBV29-1 to TRBJ1-2; D is ambiguous. The V gene's germline CDR1 is SQVTM and CDR2 ANQGSEA. The CDR3 is 13 amino acids. DNA of the CDR3: TGCAGTTTATCGTCGTACGGCCAGTATGGCTACACCTTC. Its translation: CSLSSYGQYGYTF.

This clonotype was observed a few times. This rearrangement joins TRBV19 to TRBJ2-7, with no clear D. This CDR3 comprises 14 residues. Per the germline V gene, CDR1 is LNHDA and CDR2 is SQIVND (reference sequence). V shed 9 bases and J shed 1 base, with 16 bases lying between them. As DNA, the CDR3 is TGTGCCAGCAGTTTCCCAGGAGAGTCCTACGAGCAGTACTTC. As protein: CASSFPGESYEQYF.

On this clonotype itself: This may come from a read error, since a much larger clone is one base off. This rearrangement joins TRBV29-1 to TRBJ2-2; D gene unclear. The germline gives CDR1 SQVTM, CDR2 ANQGSEA. V was pared by 4 bases and J by 0 bases, with 6 bases between. This CDR3 is built from 13 residues. The CDR3 reads CSVVDANTGELFF. The CDR3, as DNA: TGCAGCGTTGTGGACGCGAACACCGGGGAGCTGTTTTTT.

This clonotype has at least ten counts. The junction and the germline gene differ at one end; a read error may be behind it. The rearrangement joins TRBV7-7 to TRBJ2-5; TRBD2 is a possible D gene (5 bases). The CDR3 runs 13 residues. Germline CDR1 reads SSHAT; CDR2 reads FNYEAQ (reference sequence). The CDR3, as DNA: TGTGCTAGCAGCTTAGCGCCGTCGAGGACCCAGTACTTC. Protein product: CASSLAPSRTQYF.

This rearrangement joins TRBV29-1 to TRBJ1-2, with D perhaps matching TRBD1 (5 bases). CDR3 length: 13 amino acids. Trimming left V 4 bases short and J 4 bases short, with 13 bases between. Germline V gene data show CDR1 as SQVTM and CDR2 as ANQGSEA. The CDR3 coding sequence is TGCAGCGTTGTCCTCGCGGGGGGCTATGGCTACACCTTC. Amino acids: CSVVLAGGYGYTF.

This clonotype has a handful of counts. This may be a read error: a much more frequent sequence differs by one nucleotide. This sequence joins TRBV24-1 and TRBJ2-7; D gene unclear. The V and J ends lost 5 bases and 2 bases respectively, with 18 bases between them. From germline, CDR1 is KGHDR and CDR2 SFDVKD. CDR3 length: 16 amino acids. This CDR3 is CATSAPWGVSAYEQYF. Written as DNA, the CDR3 is TGTGCCACCAGTGCTCCCTGGGGTGTTTCGGCCTACGAGCAGTACTTC.

V gene TRBV12-3 or TRBV12-4 combines with J gene TRBJ2-5; D might be TRBD1 or TRBD2, each matching 5 bases. The CDR3 is made up of 16 amino acids. V dropped 5 bases and J dropped 5 bases, with 21 bases sitting between them. CDR3 amino acids: CASSPRPPGSRETQYF. DNA for the CDR3: TGTGCCAGCAGTCCAAGGCCCCCAGGGAGCAGGGAGACCCAGTACTTC.

V gene TRBV5-4 combines with J gene TRBJ2-5; D might be TRBD1 or TRBD2, each matching 6 bases. This CDR3 region has 16 residues. V was cut by 0 bases and J by 1 base, with 13 bases left in between. CDR1 is SGHNT and CDR2 is YYREEE in the germline V gene (reference sequence). CDR3 loop: CASSLAKGGGQETQYF. CDR3 DNA sequence: TGTGCCAGCAGCTTGGCCAAGGGGGGCGGCCAAGAGACCCAGTACTTC.

The V call is TRBV12-3 or TRBV12-4, the J call TRBJ1-1, with D perhaps TRBD1 (5 bases). The CDR3 is 14 residues long. Trimming shortened V by 3 bases and J by 8 bases, and 16 bases separated the two germline ends. CDR3 loop: CASSFEGTSGEAFF. The CDR3, as DNA: TGTGCCAGCAGTTTTGAAGGGACTAGTGGGGAAGCTTTCTTT.

This clonotype was seen a handful of times. The chain links TRBV5-5 to TRBJ1-2, with a possible D match to TRBD1 (6 bases). The germline V gene has CDR1 SGHKS and CDR2 YYEKEE (reference sequence). The CDR3 has 16 amino acids. Trimming pared 0 bases from V and 3 bases from J, leaving 15 bases between. The CDR3 is CASSLGTPGADYGYTF. The CDR3 coding sequence is TGTGCCAGCAGCTTGGGGACGCCGGGGGCGGACTATGGCTACACCTTC.

This clonotype was counted between two and nine times. This chain links TRBV7-9 with TRBJ2-6; D gene uncertain. Between the trimmed V and J ends, which lost 5 bases and 0 bases, there was a span of 14 bases. This CDR3 has 17 amino acids. CDR1 and CDR2 (germline): SEHNR, FQNEAQ (reference sequence). The CDR3 DNA is TGTGCCAGCAGCCCCCGCAGTCTCCTCTCTGGGGCCAACGTCCTGACTTTC. Protein product: CASSPRSLLSGANVLTF.

The chain recombines TRBV20-1 with TRBJ2-2; weak D call: TRBD2 (6 bases). The CDR3 totals 14 residues. The germline V gene encodes CDR1 DFQATT and CDR2 SNEGSKA (reference sequence). Trimming took 4 bases from V and 2 from J, leaving 11 bases between them. For the CDR3, the DNA is TGCAGTGCTAATGTGGGAGGAAACACCGGGGAGCTGTTTTTT. As protein: CSANVGGNTGELFF.

This clonotype was seen ten or more times. This chain connects TRBV10-2 to TRBJ2-7; D remains ambiguous. Germline lookup yields CDR1 WSHSY and CDR2 SAAADI. This CDR3 spans 14 amino acids. V lost 3 bases and J lost 2, with 11 bases in between. CDR3 residues: CASSDLGSTYEQYF. The CDR3 DNA is TGCGCCAGCAGTGATCTTGGCAGCACCTACGAGCAGTACTTC.

This clonotype was recorded many times. The chain couples TRBV2 to TRBJ2-5, with TRBD2 matching over 7 bases. With V trimmed by 6 bases and J by 2 bases, 9 bases remained unmatched. Germline V gene sequence: CDR1 SNHLY, CDR2 FYNNEI. The CDR3 has 15 amino acids. CDR3 DNA sequence: TGTGCCAGCAGCACTTCGCGGGGGACGCAAGAGACCCAGTACTTC. This encodes CASSTSRGTQETQYF.

This sequence joins TRBV24-1 and TRBJ2-3, with a weak D call TRBD2 (6 bases). Trimming removed 7 bases from V and 4 bases from J, with 11 bases in between. CDR1 is KGHDR and CDR2 is SFDVKD in the germline V gene. The CDR3 is made up of 13 amino acids. The CDR3 DNA follows: TGTGCCACCAGGGCCGGGGGTGCAGATACGCAGTATTTT. This codes for CATRAGGADTQYF.